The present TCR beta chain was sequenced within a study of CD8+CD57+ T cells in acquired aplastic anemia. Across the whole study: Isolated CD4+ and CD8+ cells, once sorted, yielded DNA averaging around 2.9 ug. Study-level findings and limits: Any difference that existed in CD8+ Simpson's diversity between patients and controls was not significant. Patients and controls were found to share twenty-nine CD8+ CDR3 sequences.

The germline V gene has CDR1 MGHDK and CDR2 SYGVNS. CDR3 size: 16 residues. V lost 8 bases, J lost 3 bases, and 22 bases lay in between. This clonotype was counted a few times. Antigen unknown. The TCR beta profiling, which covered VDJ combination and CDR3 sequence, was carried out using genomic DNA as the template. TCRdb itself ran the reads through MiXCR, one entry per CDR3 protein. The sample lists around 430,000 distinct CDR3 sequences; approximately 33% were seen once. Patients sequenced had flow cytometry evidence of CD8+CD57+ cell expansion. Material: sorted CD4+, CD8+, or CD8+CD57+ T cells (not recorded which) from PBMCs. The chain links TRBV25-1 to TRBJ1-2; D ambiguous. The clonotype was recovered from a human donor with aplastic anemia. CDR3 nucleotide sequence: TGTGCCAGCTCACCCACCTCAGGAGGGTACGACTATGGCTACACCTTC. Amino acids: CASSPTSGGYDYGYTF.